Each of the 28 T cell receptor beta chains below was sequenced from the same sample in a study of response to subunit inactivated influenza vaccine (dated by TCRdb to 2016 to 2018). Library method: RT-PCR. TCRdb names Illumina HiSeq 2500 as the instrument used. The public reads were run again by TCRdb, first through fastp at Q25 and then through MiXCR, and only productive beta chains were kept. Each CDR3 protein appears once, grouped with its most common genes and DNA. Present in this sample are more than 700,000 distinct CDR3 sequences, approximately 22% of which were seen just once. Of the sample, roughly 10% is held by the ten largest clones. The sequencing used PBMCs from blood, collected approximately 5 days after vaccination. The receptors were gathered from a man aged 45 to 65 who received an inactivated influenza vaccine. Donor details come from another sample of the same person, matched by shared clones.

The chain employs TRBV7-2 and TRBJ1-1; D is possibly TRBD1 (5 bases). The CDR3 runs 14 residues. Germline V gene sequence: CDR1 SGHTA, CDR2 FQGNSA. V was clipped by 6 bases and J by 2 bases, with 13 bases between them. CDR3 in amino acids: CASRIDSFNTEAFF. CDR3 DNA sequence: TGTGCCAGCAGAATCGACAGCTTTAACACTGAAGCTTTCTTT.

This clonotype has only a few counts. The V gene is TRBV27, the J gene TRBJ2-1, with 9 bases identical to TRBD2. With 5 bases clipped from V and 7 bases from J, the junction kept 15 bases outside the gene matches. The germline V gene encodes CDR1 MNHEY and CDR2 SMNVEV (reference sequence). This CDR3 has 17 residues. CDR3 sequence reads: CASSPKGGGLAKNEQFF. The DNA of the CDR3 is TGTGCCAGCAGTCCGAAGGGCGGCGGACTAGCGAAAAATGAGCAGTTCTTC.

This clonotype was picked up a small number of times. The chain combines TRBV25-1 with TRBJ2-5, with TRBD1 matching over 7 bases. V gave up 4 bases and J gave up 6 bases; unmatched junction bases: 5. In germline, CDR1 is MGHDK, CDR2 SYGVNS. The CDR3 loop spans 13 amino acids. As DNA, the CDR3 is TGTGCCAGCAGTGTTACAGGGGCACAGACCCAGTACTTC. Its protein is CASSVTGAQTQYF. The whole variable domain, remainder taken from reference TRBV25-1 and TRBJ2-5, is EADIYQTPRYLVIGTGKKITLECSQTMGHDKMYWYQQDPGMELHLIHYSYGVNSTEKGDLSSESTVSRIRTEHFPLTLESARPSHTSQYLCASSVTGAQTQYFGPGTRLLVL.

This clonotype was detected only a few times. The V and J genes are TRBV12-3 or TRBV12-4 and TRBJ2-7; 7 bases align to TRBD2. This CDR3 has 14 residues. V was pared by 6 bases and J by 3 bases, with 8 bases of the junction left unmatched. CDR3 in amino acids: CASSFAGGSYEQYF. CDR3 DNA sequence: TGTGCCAGCAGCTTTGCCGGGGGGAGCTACGAGCAGTACTTC.

The chain couples TRBV24-1 to TRBJ2-2; tentative D call: TRBD2 (6 bases). Trimming shortened V by 4 bases and J by 5 bases, and 10 bases separated the two germline ends. Germline V gene data show CDR1 as KGHDR and CDR2 as SFDVKD. The CDR3 loop spans 14 amino acids. For the CDR3, the DNA is TGTGCCACCAGTGAGGAGGGAAGGACCGGGGAGCTGTTTTTT. Its translation is CATSEEGRTGELFF.

The chain couples TRBV9 to TRBJ1-1; 9 bases map to TRBD1. Trimming at V came to 0 bases and at J to 4 bases, leaving 4 bases not matched to a gene. CDR1 and CDR2 (germline): SGDLS, YYNGEE. The CDR3 is 15 residues long. CDR3 nucleotide sequence: TGTGCCAGCAGCGTAGCGGGGACAGGGAGCACTGAAGCTTTCTTT. Translation gives CASSVAGTGSTEAFF.

Only a few counts were recorded for this clonotype. The chain has TRBV6-5 and TRBJ2-7; perhaps D is TRBD1 or TRBD2 (5 bases each). V was clipped by 4 bases and J by 3 bases, with 13 bases between them. CDR1 and CDR2 (germline): MNHEY, SVGAGI. This CDR3 comprises 14 residues. The CDR3: CASSFPGPIYEQYF. As DNA, the CDR3 is TGTGCCAGCAGTTTTCCGGGACCGATCTACGAGCAGTACTTC.

This clonotype showed up just a few times. The rearrangement links TRBV27 to TRBJ2-1, with 8 bases identical to TRBD2. Losses at the gene ends were 4 bases for V and 10 bases for J; bases not matched to a gene: 12. The length of the CDR3 is 15 residues. The germline V gene has CDR1 MNHEY and CDR2 SMNVEV (reference sequence). The CDR3 bases are TGTGCCAGCAGTTGGTTCGGGCGGGGGGTTAGGGAGCAGTTCTTC. Its translation is CASSWFGRGVREQFF.

The chain uses TRBV24-1 and TRBJ2-7; 7 bases agree with TRBD1. Trimming took 2 bases from V and 4 from J; bases not matched to a gene: 13. CDR3 length: 17 amino acids. Germline CDR1 and CDR2: KGHDR and SFDVKD. DNA for the CDR3: TGTGCCACCAGTGATTCCCCAACCAGACAGGGCCCTTACGAGCAGTACTTC. It codes for CATSDSPTRQGPYEQYF.

This clonotype was recorded a few times. This chain uses TRBV12-3 or TRBV12-4 with TRBJ2-5; 7 bases align to TRBD1. V was pared by 5 bases and J by 8 bases, with 11 bases of the junction left unmatched. CDR3 length: 14 amino acids. The chain's CDR3 is CASSETGQMSTQYF. The CDR3 DNA reads as TGTGCCAGCAGTGAGACGGGACAGATGAGCACCCAGTACTTC.

V gene TRBV10-3 combines with J gene TRBJ1-2; TRBD1 aligns across 8 bases. This CDR3 spans 15 amino acids. Germline CDR1 and CDR2: ENHRY and SYGVKD. V gave up 7 bases and J gave up 6 bases; unmatched junction bases: 13. The chain's CDR3 is CAIKPSDRERDGYTF. The CDR3 DNA is TGTGCCATCAAGCCGTCGGACAGGGAGCGTGATGGCTACACCTTC.

This clonotype has just one count. This chain joins TRBV20-1 and TRBJ2-2; no definite D call. Trimming stripped 2 bases from V and 0 bases from J, with 10 bases between. The CDR3 sequence is 15 residues long. CDR1 and CDR2 from the germline V gene are DFQATT and SNEGSKA (reference sequence). CDR3: CSARSVVSNTGELFF. In nucleotides, the CDR3 is TGCAGTGCTAGAAGCGTGGTTTCGAACACCGGGGAGCTGTTTTTT.

The genes are TRBV4-1 and TRBJ2-7; 8 bases fit TRBD1. CDR1 MGHRA and CDR2 YSYEKL come from the germline V gene. After removal of 2 bases from V and 2 bases from J, the junction contained 11 bases not matched to a gene. This CDR3 comprises 17 residues. The CDR3 loop is CASSQYRGQALTYEQYF. The CDR3 region has the DNA TGCGCCAGCAGCCAATACAGGGGACAGGCTCTTACCTACGAGCAGTACTTC.

In its sample, this clonotype was seen many times. This chain connects TRBV12-3 or TRBV12-4 to TRBJ2-3; TRBD2 might be the D (6 bases). The V gene lost 4 bases and the J gene lost 1 base, with 12 bases spanning the gap. The CDR3 runs to 15 residues. The CDR3 DNA reads TGTGCCAGCAGTTCCTTTGGCGGGGGCACAGATACGCAGTATTTT. Amino acid sequence: CASSSFGGGTDTQYF.

This clonotype showed up many times. V and J are TRBV3-1 and TRBJ2-7, with 7 bases matching TRBD2. V was pared by 3 bases and J by 5 bases, with 7 bases of the junction left unmatched. The germline V gene encodes CDR1 LGHDT and CDR2 YNNKEL (reference sequence). CDR3 length: 14 residues. CDR3 sequence reads: CASSQVGRNHEQYF. DNA of the CDR3: TGTGCCAGCAGCCAGGTCGGGAGGAACCACGAGCAGTACTTC.

The gene calls are TRBV6-4 and TRBJ2-4; D is undetermined. Germline assignment: CDR1 MRHNA and CDR2 SNTAGT. Trimming left V 2 bases short and J 9 bases short, with 17 bases between. This CDR3 contains 15 residues. In DNA form, the CDR3 reads TGTGCCAGCAGTGACCCAGGACCCCCTCCCATCATTCAGTACTTC. Amino acids: CASSDPGPPPIIQYF.

This sequence joins TRBV5-1 and TRBJ2-3, with D unclear. Trimming cost V 1 base and J 2 bases, with 8 bases left between them. This CDR3 contains 14 residues. Germline values: CDR1 SGHRS, CDR2 YFSETQ. The CDR3 here is CASSLLRTTDTQYF. The CDR3 coding sequence is TGCGCCAGCAGCTTGCTACGAACCACAGATACGCAGTATTTT.

V gene TRBV2 combines with J gene TRBJ2-1; the D gene is possibly TRBD1 (6 bases). Per germline, CDR1 SNHLY and CDR2 FYNNEI. CDR3 length: 19 amino acids. The germline V and J ends were trimmed by 5 bases and 0 bases, with 23 bases remaining between them. The CDR3 spells CASSFALQGPTSSYNEQFF. The CDR3 nucleotides are TGTGCCAGCAGTTTCGCCCTCCAGGGGCCTACCAGCTCCTACAATGAGCAGTTCTTC.

This clonotype came up once. The chain links TRBV6-2 or TRBV6-3 to TRBJ1-1; D gene ambiguous. The germline V gene has CDR1 MNHEY and CDR2 SVGEGT. The CDR3 length is 15 residues. V lost 6 bases and J lost 4, with 18 bases in between. As DNA, the CDR3 is TGTGCCAGCAGCCTTACGGCCACCCTGGGCACTGAAGCTTTCTTT. Its protein product is CASSLTATLGTEAFF.

The gene calls are TRBV3-1 and TRBJ2-1; 9 bases agree with TRBD1. This CDR3 region has 16 residues. The V gene's germline CDR1 is LGHDT and CDR2 YNNKEL (reference sequence). With 0 bases clipped from V and 7 bases from J, the junction kept 7 bases outside the gene matches. As DNA, the CDR3 is TGTGCCAGCAGCCAAGATTCCGGGACAGGGATGAATGAGCAGTTCTTC. It specifies CASSQDSGTGMNEQFF.

In this sample, this clonotype turned up a few times. V gene TRBV2 combines with J gene TRBJ1-2, with D hard to call. Germline loops: CDR1 SNHLY, CDR2 FYNNEI. The V and J ends lost 6 bases and 0 bases respectively, with 8 bases between them. This CDR3 is built from 13 residues. CDR3: CASRDGTNYGYTF. CDR3 bases: TGTGCCAGCAGGGACGGGACTAACTATGGCTACACCTTC.

V and J are TRBV7-2 and TRBJ1-3; the D is unclear. V was cut by 1 base and J by 3 bases, with 7 bases left in between. Germline loops: CDR1 SGHTA, CDR2 FQGNSA. This CDR3 region has 14 residues. CDR3 sequence reads: CASSLVALGNTIYF. The CDR3 DNA reads as TGTGCCAGCAGCTTAGTGGCCCTTGGAAACACCATATATTTT.

This chain joins TRBV12-3 or TRBV12-4 and TRBJ2-1; 9 bases align to TRBD1. This CDR3 contains 14 residues. V was clipped by 6 bases and J by 7 bases; unmatched bases: 7. The CDR3 loop reads CASSKTGGRNEQFF. As DNA, the CDR3 is TGTGCCAGCAGCAAGACAGGGGGGAGGAATGAGCAGTTCTTC.

In DNA, the CDR3 is TGTGCCAGCAGTTTATCTAGGGGTATTATCCACGAGCAGTACTTC. Translation gives CASSLSRGIIHEQYF. V and J are TRBV28 and TRBJ2-7; possibly TRBD1 for D (5 bases). This CDR3 has 15 amino acids. Trimming pared 1 base from V and 5 bases from J, leaving 15 bases between. Looked up from germline, CDR1 is MDHEN and CDR2 is SYDVKM.

This clonotype was seen a handful of times. V usage is TRBV12-3 or TRBV12-4 and J usage is TRBJ2-1, with 10 bases that match TRBD2. CDR3 length equals 15 residues. V was pared by 6 bases and J by 10 bases, with 12 bases of the junction left unmatched. Here the CDR3 DNA reads TGTGCCAGCAGGGAACTAGCGGGGCTGAAGGGGGAGCAGTTCTTC. It yields the protein CASRELAGLKGEQFF.

This clonotype was seen only a few times. This sequence joins TRBV20-1 and TRBJ2-5; D is unresolved. The germline CDR1 and CDR2 sequences are DFQATT and SNEGSKA (reference sequence). The CDR3 is 10 residues long. Trimming took 6 bases from V and 4 from J, leaving 6 bases between them. Here the CDR3 reads CSALTETQYF. The DNA of the CDR3 is TGCAGTGCCTTGACAGAGACCCAGTACTTC.

This sequence joins TRBV15 and TRBJ2-7, with 9 nucleotides matching TRBD2. CDR1 and CDR2 from the germline V gene are LNHNV and YYDKDF (reference sequence). CDR3 length: 15 amino acids. Trimming took 3 bases from V and 0 from J; bases not matched to a gene: 3. The CDR3 sequence is CATSSLAGSSYEQYF. CDR3 nucleotide sequence: TGTGCCACCAGCAGCCTAGCGGGATCCTCCTACGAGCAGTACTTC.

Here the CDR3 reads CATSDTGQGWGAEQYF. As DNA, the CDR3 is TGTGCCACCAGTGATACTGGACAGGGTTGGGGCGCCGAGCAGTACTTC. The chain recombines TRBV24-1 with TRBJ2-7, with TRBD1 matching 8 bases. V lost 3 bases to trimming and J lost 6 bases; unmatched junction nucleotides: 12. Germline V gives CDR1 KGHDR, CDR2 SFDVKD. The CDR3 totals 16 residues.